This T cell receptor (beta chain) was recovered during a study of OX40 agonist ivuxolimab in advanced cancers. Study-wide points: Expansion of clones was among the lowest in partial responders at 0.1-3.0 mg/kg.

A note on this clone: Its antigen is currently unknown.

The protocol was immunoSEQ multiplex PCR, while the TCRdb copy is restricted to in-frame clones and leaves out a portion. The table includes some 46,000 clones, approximately 88% detected once. This CDR3 comprises 16 residues. Germline loops: CDR1 LNHNV, CDR2 YYDKDF (reference sequence). The ends were cut back, 0 bases at V and 4 bases at J, with 12 bases in the middle. The J gene is TRBJ2-2, the V gene TRBV15; no clear D. The source is an adult with an advanced solid tumor such as melanoma, head and neck, liver or kidney cancer. The input for sequencing was CD4+ or CD8+ T cells sorted from blood, taken in a trial of the OX40 agonist ivuxolimab. The CDR3 region has the DNA TGTGCCACCAGCAGAGATCGTTTTGGGCTCACCGGGGAGCTGTTTTTT. It is translated as CATSRDRFGLTGELFF.